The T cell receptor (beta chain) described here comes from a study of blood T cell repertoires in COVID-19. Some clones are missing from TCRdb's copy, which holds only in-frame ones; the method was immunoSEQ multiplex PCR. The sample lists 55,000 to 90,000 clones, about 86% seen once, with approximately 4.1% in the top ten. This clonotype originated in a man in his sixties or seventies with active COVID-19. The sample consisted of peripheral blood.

The DNA for the CDR3 is TGTGCCAGCAGTTTAGGGGCAGGCCAACTTCAGCCCCAGCATTTT. It specifies CASSLGAGQLQPQHF. The chain carries TRBV27 and TRBJ1-5; a possible D gene is TRBD1 (5 bases). The CDR3 loop spans 15 amino acids. In germline, CDR1 is MNHEY, CDR2 SMNVEV (reference sequence). V lost 2 bases and J lost 6, with 14 bases in between.